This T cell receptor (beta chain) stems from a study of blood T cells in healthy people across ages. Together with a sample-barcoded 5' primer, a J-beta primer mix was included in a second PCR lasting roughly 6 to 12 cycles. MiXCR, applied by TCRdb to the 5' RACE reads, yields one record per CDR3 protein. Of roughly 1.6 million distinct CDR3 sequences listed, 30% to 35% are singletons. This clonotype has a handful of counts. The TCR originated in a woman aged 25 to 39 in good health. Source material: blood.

CDR3 protein: CASSKGQLAQYF. In nucleotides, the CDR3 is TGTGCCAGCAGTAAGGGACAGCTGGCGCAGTACTTC. The chain is built from TRBV12-3 or TRBV12-4 and TRBJ2-7; 7 nucleotides agree with TRBD1. The CDR3 extends over 12 amino acids. The V segment lost 5 bases and the J segment 9 bases; nucleotides outside the gene matches: 7.